Listed below are T cell receptor beta chains from one sample, sequenced in a study of blood T cell repertoires in COVID-19. Using immunoSEQ multiplex PCR, the repertoire was profiled, and TCRdb retains in-frame clones only, with some absent. Of 200,000 to 250,000 clones listed, around 87% were seen once; the top ten hold less than 15%. Sequenced input: PBMCs or T cells enriched from blood (not recorded which). The receptor source for this set is a man aged 30 to 39 who had been exposed to COVID-19. CDR3s include the opening cysteine and the closing phenylalanine or tryptophan. D genes are given only for firm matches. Clone size is given for some rows only: seen once, a few or many times, or a class if the clone is expanded.

d_gene: TRBD1
v_gene: TRBV6-5
j_gene: TRBJ1-2
abundance: -
CDR3aa: CASSYDDRGARGYTF
CDR3nt: TGTGCCAGCAGTTACGACGACAGGGGAGCTCGTGGCTACACCTTC

d_gene: -
v_gene: TRBV19
j_gene: TRBJ2-7
abundance: -
CDR3aa: CASRAGSTYEQYF
CDR3nt: TGTGCCAGTCGAGCAGGGTCCACCTACGAGCAGTACTTC

d_gene: -
v_gene: TRBV27
j_gene: TRBJ1-2
abundance: -
CDR3aa: CASRGGTVRGYTF
CDR3nt: TGTGCCAGCAGGGGCGGGACGGTCCGTGGCTACACCTTC

d_gene: -
v_gene: TRBV12-3/TRBV12-4
j_gene: TRBJ1-1
abundance: -
CDR3aa: CASSLERRSRAFF
CDR3nt: TGTGCCAGCAGTTTAGAGAGACGGAGCCGGGCTTTCTTT

d_gene: TRBD1
v_gene: TRBV5-1
j_gene: TRBJ2-2
abundance: -
CDR3aa: CASSLAGQGAGELFF
CDR3nt: TGCGCCAGCAGCTTGGCTGGACAGGGGGCCGGGGAGCTGTTTTTT

d_gene: TRBD1
v_gene: TRBV25-1
j_gene: TRBJ1-1
abundance: -
CDR3aa: CASSIRDREKGTEAFF
CDR3nt: TGTGCCAGCAGCATCCGGGACAGGGAAAAAGGGACTGAAGCTTTCTTT

d_gene: -
v_gene: TRBV5-1
j_gene: TRBJ1-6
abundance: -
CDR3aa: CASRGEGGSPLHF
CDR3nt: TGCGCCAGCAGGGGTGAGGGAGGTTCACCCCTCCACTTT

d_gene: -
v_gene: TRBV14
j_gene: TRBJ2-3
abundance: -
CDR3aa: CASSQGDFLTDTQYF
CDR3nt: TGTGCCAGCAGCCAAGGGGACTTCCTCACAGATACGCAGTATTTT

d_gene: -
v_gene: TRBV4-1
j_gene: TRBJ1-4
abundance: -
CDR3aa: CASSRTRTPNEKLFF
CDR3nt: TGCGCCAGCAGCCGGACCCGGACACCTAATGAAAAACTGTTTTTT

d_gene: -
v_gene: TRBV4-3
j_gene: TRBJ1-4
abundance: -
CDR3aa: CASSQDYGEKLFF
CDR3nt: TGCGCCAGCAGCCAAGACTATGGTGAAAAACTGTTTTTT

d_gene: -
v_gene: TRBV4-3
j_gene: TRBJ2-2
abundance: -
CDR3aa: CASSRNRVEDANTGELFF
CDR3nt: TGCGCCAGCAGCCGCAATCGAGTCGAGGATGCGAACACCGGGGAGCTGTTTTTT

d_gene: -
v_gene: TRBV27
j_gene: TRBJ1-1
abundance: -
CDR3aa: CASIAVDRRTEAFF
CDR3nt: TGTGCCAGCATTGCCGTAGACAGGAGGACTGAAGCTTTCTTT

d_gene: TRBD2
v_gene: TRBV19
j_gene: TRBJ2-2
abundance: -
CDR3aa: CASSLTRGLAALYGELFF
CDR3nt: TGTGCCAGTAGCTTGACCCGGGGACTAGCGGCTCTCTACGGGGAGCTGTTTTTT

d_gene: -
v_gene: TRBV6-5
j_gene: TRBJ2-7
abundance: -
CDR3aa: CASKGHSSYEQYF
CDR3nt: TGTGCCAGCAAGGGACACAGCTCCTACGAGCAGTACTTC

d_gene: -
v_gene: TRBV14
j_gene: TRBJ2-1
abundance: -
CDR3aa: CASSQVRLGDEQFF
CDR3nt: TGTGCCAGCAGCCAGGTGCGTTTGGGCGATGAGCAGTTCTTC

d_gene: -
v_gene: TRBV7-2
j_gene: TRBJ1-3
abundance: -
CDR3aa: CASSSRGELVSGNTIYF
CDR3nt: TGTGCCAGCAGCTCCCGAGGAGAGCTTGTCTCTGGAAACACCATATATTTT

d_gene: TRBD2
v_gene: TRBV7-8
j_gene: TRBJ2-3
abundance: few
CDR3aa: CASSHAGGSNTDTQYF
CDR3nt: TGTGCCAGCAGCCACGCGGGGGGCAGTAACACAGATACGCAGTATTTT

d_gene: -
v_gene: TRBV4-2
j_gene: TRBJ2-2
abundance: -
CDR3aa: CASSQEEAANTGELFF
CDR3nt: TGTGCCAGCAGCCAAGAAGAAGCGGCGAACACCGGGGAGCTGTTTTTT

d_gene: -
v_gene: TRBV6-1
j_gene: TRBJ1-2
abundance: -
CDR3aa: CASSEDRIYGYTF
CDR3nt: TGTGCCAGCAGTGAGGACAGAATCTATGGCTACACCTTC

d_gene: -
v_gene: TRBV5-6
j_gene: TRBJ2-7
abundance: -
CDR3aa: CASSRDTYEQYF
CDR3nt: TGTGCCAGCAGCCGGGATACCTACGAGCAGTACTTC